This T cell receptor beta chain was found in a study of T cell responses to AZD1222 COVID-19 vaccine. This CDR3 has 15 residues. Trimming took off 1 base at V and 1 base at J, with 11 bases between the two ends. Germline V gives CDR1 SGHRS, CDR2 YFSETQ. Profiled with immunoSEQ multiplex PCR; TCRdb holds only in-frame clones, not every one. The data show 150,000 or so clones, just under 95% seen once. The material sequenced was peripheral blood, taken on day 0 of AZD1222 vaccination. The source is an adult in good health. The V and J genes are TRBV5-1 and TRBJ1-1; tentative D call: TRBD1 (5 bases). In DNA form, the CDR3 reads TGCGCCAGCAGCTTGATCGGGGGTGCGAACACTGAAGCTTTCTTT. Translation: CASSLIGGANTEAFF.